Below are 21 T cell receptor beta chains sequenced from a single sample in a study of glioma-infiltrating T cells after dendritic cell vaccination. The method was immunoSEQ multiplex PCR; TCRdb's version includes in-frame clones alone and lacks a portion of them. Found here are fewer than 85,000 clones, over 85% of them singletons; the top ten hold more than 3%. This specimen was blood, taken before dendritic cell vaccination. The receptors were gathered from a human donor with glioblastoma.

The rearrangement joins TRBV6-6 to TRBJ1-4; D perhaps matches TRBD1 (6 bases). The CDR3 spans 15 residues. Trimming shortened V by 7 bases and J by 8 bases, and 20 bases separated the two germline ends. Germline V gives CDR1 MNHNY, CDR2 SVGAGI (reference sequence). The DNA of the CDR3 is TGTGCCAGCACACCTCGCAGGGGAGTTCGGGAAAAACTGTTTTTT. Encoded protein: CASTPRRGVREKLFF.

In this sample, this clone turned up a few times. Here the CDR3 DNA reads TGTGCCAGCAGCGTAAATAAACAGGGCGGTGGCTACACCTTC. This gives the protein CASSVNKQGGGYTF. The gene calls are TRBV9 and TRBJ1-2, with a possible D match to TRBD1 (6 bases). This CDR3 spans 14 amino acids. V lost 1 base, J lost 7 bases, and 14 bases lay in between. Germline V lookup: CDR1 SGDLS, CDR2 YYNGEE.

The CDR3 reads CSVVQGMNTEAFF. CDR3 nucleotides: TGCAGCGTTGTTCAGGGGATGAACACTGAAGCTTTCTTT. The rearrangement joins TRBV29-1 to TRBJ1-1, with D possibly being TRBD1 (6 bases). V dropped 4 bases and J dropped 0 bases, with 9 bases sitting between them. Germline-derived CDR1 and CDR2 are SQVTM and ANQGSEA. This CDR3 contains 13 residues.

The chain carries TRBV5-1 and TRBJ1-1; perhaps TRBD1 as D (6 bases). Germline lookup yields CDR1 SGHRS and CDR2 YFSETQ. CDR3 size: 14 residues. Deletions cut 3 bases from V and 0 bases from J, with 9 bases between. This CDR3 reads CASSWGHLNTEAFF. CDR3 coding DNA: TGCGCCAGCAGCTGGGGACACCTGAACACTGAAGCTTTCTTT.

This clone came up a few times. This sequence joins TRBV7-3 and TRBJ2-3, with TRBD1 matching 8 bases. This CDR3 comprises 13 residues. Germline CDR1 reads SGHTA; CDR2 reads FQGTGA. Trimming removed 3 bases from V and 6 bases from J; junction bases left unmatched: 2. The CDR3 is CASSFGQGDTQYF. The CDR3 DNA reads TGTGCCAGCAGCTTCGGACAGGGCGATACGCAGTATTTT.

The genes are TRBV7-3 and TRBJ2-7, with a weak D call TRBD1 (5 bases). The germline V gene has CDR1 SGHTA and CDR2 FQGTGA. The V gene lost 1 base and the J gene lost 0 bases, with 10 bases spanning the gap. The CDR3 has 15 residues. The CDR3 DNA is TGTGCCAGCAGCTTAAGCAGGGCCAGCTCCTACGAGCAGTACTTC. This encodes CASSLSRASSYEQYF.

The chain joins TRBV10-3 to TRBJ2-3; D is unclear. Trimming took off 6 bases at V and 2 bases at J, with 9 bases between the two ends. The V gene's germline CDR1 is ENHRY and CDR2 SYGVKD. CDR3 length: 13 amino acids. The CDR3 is CAISPSNTDTQYF. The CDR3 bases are TGTGCCATCAGCCCTTCTAACACAGATACGCAGTATTTT.

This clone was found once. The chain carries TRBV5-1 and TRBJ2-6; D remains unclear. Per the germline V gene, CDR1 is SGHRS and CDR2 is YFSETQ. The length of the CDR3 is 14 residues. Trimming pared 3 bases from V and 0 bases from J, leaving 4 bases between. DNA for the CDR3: TGCGCCAGCAGCTCCTACTCTGGGGCCAACGTCCTGACTTTC. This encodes CASSSYSGANVLTF.

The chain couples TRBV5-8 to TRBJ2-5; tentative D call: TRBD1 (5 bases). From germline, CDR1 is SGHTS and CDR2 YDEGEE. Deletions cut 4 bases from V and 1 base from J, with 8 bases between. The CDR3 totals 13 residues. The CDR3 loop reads CASSTDSQETQYF. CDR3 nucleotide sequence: TGTGCCAGCAGCACCGACAGCCAAGAGACCCAGTACTTC. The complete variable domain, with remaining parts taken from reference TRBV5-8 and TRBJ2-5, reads EAGVTQSPTHLIKTRGQQATLRCSPISGHTSVYWYQQALGLGLQFLLWYDEGEERNRGNFPPRFSGRQFPNYSSELNVNALELEDSALYLCASSTDSQETQYFGPGTRLLVL.

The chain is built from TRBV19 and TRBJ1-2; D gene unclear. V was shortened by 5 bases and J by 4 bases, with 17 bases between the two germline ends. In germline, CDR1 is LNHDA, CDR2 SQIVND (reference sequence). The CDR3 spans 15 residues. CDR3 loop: CASSPNLQNIYGYTF. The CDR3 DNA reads TGTGCCAGTAGTCCGAACCTACAGAACATCTATGGCTACACCTTC.

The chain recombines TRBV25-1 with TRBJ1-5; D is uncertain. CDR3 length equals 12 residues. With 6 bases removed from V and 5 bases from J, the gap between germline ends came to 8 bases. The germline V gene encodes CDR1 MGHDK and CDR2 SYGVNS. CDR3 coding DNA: TGTGCCAGCAGGGGCGGGGATCAGCCCCAGCATTTT. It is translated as CASRGGDQPQHF. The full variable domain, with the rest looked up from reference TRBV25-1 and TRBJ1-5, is EADIYQTPRYLVIGTGKKITLECSQTMGHDKMYWYQQDPGMELHLIHYSYGVNSTEKGDLSSESTVSRIRTEHFPLTLESARPSHTSQYLCASRGGDQPQHFGDGTRLSIL.

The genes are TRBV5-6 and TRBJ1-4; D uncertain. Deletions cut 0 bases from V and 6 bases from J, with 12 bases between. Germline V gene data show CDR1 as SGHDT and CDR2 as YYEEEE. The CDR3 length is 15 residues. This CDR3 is CASSLAWEEDEKLFF. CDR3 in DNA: TGTGCCAGCAGCTTGGCCTGGGAGGAGGATGAAAAACTGTTTTTT.

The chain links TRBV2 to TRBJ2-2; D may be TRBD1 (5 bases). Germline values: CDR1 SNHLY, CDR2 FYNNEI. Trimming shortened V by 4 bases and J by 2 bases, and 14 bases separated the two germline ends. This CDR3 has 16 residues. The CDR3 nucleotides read TGTGCCAGCAGTGTTCGAACAGGTAGAAACACCGGGGAGCTGTTTTTT. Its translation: CASSVRTGRNTGELFF.

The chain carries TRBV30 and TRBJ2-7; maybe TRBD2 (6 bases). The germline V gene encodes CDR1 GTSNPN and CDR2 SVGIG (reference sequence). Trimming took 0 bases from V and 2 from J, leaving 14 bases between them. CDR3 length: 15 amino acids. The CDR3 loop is CAWSVGGGAAYEQYF. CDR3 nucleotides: TGTGCCTGGAGTGTCGGCGGCGGGGCAGCCTACGAGCAGTACTTC.

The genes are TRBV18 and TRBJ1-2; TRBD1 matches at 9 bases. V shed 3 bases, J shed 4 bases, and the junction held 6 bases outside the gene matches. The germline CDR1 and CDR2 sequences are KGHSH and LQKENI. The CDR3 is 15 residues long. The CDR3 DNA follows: TGTGCCAGCTCACCCCCCGGGACAGGGCTCTATGGCTACACCTTC. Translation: CASSPPGTGLYGYTF.

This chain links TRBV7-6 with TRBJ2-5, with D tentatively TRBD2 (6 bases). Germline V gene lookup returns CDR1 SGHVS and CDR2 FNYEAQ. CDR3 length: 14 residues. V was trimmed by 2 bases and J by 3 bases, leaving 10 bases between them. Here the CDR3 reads CASSLMAGKETQYF. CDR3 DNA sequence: TGTGCCAGCAGCTTAATGGCGGGAAAAGAGACCCAGTACTTC.

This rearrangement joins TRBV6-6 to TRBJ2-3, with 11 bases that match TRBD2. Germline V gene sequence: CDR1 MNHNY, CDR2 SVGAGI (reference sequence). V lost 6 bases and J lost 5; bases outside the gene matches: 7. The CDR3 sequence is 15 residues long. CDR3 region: CASSPLAGGGDTQYF. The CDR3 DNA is TGTGCCAGCAGCCCGCTAGCGGGGGGTGGAGATACGCAGTATTTT.

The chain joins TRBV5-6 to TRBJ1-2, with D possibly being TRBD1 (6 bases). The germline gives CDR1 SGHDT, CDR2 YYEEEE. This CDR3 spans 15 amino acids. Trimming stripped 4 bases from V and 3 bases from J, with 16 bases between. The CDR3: CASSRGGGGDYGYTF. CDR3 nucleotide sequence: TGTGCCAGCAGCCGCGGCGGGGGCGGGGACTATGGCTACACCTTC. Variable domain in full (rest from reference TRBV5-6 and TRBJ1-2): DAGVTQSPTHLIKTRGQQVTLRCSPKSGHDTVSWYQQALGQGPQFIFQYYEEEERQRGNFPDRFSGHQFPNYSSELNVNALLLGDSALYLCASSRGGGGDYGYTFGSGTRLTVV.

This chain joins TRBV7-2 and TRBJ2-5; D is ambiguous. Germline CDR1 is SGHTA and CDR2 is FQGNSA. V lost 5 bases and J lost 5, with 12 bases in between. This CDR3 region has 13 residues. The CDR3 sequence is CASSLTLIETQYF. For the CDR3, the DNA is TGTGCCAGCAGCCTCACTCTCATTGAGACCCAGTACTTC.

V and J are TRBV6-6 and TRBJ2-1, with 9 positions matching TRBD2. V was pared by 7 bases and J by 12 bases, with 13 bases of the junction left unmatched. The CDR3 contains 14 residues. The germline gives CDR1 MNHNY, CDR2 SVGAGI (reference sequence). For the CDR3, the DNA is TGTGCCAGCACCGGGGGAGAGCGGGAGGTGGGGCAGTTCTTC. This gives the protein CASTGGEREVGQFF.

The CDR3 DNA is TGTGCCAGCAGCCCGAGACAGGGGGCCGCCTACGAGCAGTACTTC. This sequence encodes CASSPRQGAAYEQYF. V gene TRBV5-6 combines with J gene TRBJ2-5; 10 nucleotides align to TRBD1. The J call may be wrong; the DNA end is better matched by TRBJ2-7. Germline loops: CDR1 SGHDT, CDR2 YYEEEE. This CDR3 region has 15 residues.